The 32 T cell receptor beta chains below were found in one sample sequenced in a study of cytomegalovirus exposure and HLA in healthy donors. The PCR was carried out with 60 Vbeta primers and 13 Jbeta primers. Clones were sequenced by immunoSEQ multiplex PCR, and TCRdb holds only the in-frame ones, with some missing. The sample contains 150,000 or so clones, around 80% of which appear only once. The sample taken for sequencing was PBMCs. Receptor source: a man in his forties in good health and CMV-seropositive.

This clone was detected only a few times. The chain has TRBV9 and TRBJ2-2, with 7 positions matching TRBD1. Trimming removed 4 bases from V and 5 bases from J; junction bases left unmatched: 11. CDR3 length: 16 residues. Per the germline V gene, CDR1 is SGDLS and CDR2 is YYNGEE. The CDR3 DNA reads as TGTGCCAGCAGCCTATGGACAGGCCTAGAGACCGGGGAGCTGTTTTTT. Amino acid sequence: CASSLWTGLETGELFF.

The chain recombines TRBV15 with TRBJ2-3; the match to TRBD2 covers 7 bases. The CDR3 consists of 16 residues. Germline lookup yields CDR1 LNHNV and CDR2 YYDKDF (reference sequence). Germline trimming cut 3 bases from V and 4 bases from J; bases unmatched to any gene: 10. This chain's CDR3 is CATSRGGGSGPDTQYF. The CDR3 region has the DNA TGTGCCACCAGCAGGGGAGGCGGGAGTGGTCCAGATACGCAGTATTTT.

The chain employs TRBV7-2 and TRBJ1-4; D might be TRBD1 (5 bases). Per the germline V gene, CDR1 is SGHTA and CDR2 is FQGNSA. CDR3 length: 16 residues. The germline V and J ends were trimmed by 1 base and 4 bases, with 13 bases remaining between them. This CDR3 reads CASSLGRGGFNEKLFF. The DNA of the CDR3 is TGTGCCAGCAGCTTAGGAAGGGGCGGATTTAATGAAAAACTGTTTTTT.

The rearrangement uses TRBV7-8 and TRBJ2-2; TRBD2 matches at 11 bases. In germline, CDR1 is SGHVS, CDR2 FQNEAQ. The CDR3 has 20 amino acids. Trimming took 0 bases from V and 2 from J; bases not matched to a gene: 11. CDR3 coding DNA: TGTGCCAGCAGCTTAGCCGCGGGTAGCGGGAGGGCCCGTAACACCGGGGAGCTGTTTTTT. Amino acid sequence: CASSLAAGSGRARNTGELFF.

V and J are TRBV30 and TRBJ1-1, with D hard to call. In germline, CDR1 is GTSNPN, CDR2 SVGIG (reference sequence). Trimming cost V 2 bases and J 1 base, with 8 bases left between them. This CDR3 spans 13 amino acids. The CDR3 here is CAWSRPGNTEAFF. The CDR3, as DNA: TGTGCCTGGAGTCGCCCAGGGAACACTGAAGCTTTCTTT.

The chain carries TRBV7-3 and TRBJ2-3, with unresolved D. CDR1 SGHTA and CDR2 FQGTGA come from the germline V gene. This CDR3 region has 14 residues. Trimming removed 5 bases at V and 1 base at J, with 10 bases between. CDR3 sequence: CASSPPGRTDTQYF. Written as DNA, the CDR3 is TGTGCCAGCAGCCCCCCAGGCCGCACAGATACGCAGTATTTT.

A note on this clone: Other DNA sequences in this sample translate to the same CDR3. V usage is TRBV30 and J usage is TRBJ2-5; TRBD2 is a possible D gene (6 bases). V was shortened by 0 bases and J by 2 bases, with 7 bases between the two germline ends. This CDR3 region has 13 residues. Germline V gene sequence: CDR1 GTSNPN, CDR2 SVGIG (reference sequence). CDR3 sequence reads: CAWSVGGQETQYF. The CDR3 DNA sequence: TGTGCCTGGAGTGTCGGGGGACAAGAGACCCAGTACTTC.

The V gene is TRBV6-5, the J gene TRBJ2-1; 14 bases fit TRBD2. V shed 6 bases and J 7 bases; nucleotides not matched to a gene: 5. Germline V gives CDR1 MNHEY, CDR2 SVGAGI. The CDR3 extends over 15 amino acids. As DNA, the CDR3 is TGTGCCAGCAGCCCGGGACTAGCGGGAGTTAATGAGCAGTTCTTC. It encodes CASSPGLAGVNEQFF.

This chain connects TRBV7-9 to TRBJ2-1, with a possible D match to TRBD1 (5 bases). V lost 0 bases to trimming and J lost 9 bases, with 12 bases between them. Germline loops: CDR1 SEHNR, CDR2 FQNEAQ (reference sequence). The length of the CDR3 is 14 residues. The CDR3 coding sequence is TGTGCCAGCAGCTTAGCTGGGCCCCAGGGTGAGCAGTTCTTC. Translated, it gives CASSLAGPQGEQFF.

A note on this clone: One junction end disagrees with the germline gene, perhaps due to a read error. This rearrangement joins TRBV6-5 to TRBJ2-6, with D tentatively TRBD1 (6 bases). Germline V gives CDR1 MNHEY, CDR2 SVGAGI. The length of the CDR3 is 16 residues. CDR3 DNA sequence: TGTGCCAGCAGTTACTCGAAGGTGGCAGGGGCCAACGGCCTGACTTTC. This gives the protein CASSYSKVAGANGLTF.

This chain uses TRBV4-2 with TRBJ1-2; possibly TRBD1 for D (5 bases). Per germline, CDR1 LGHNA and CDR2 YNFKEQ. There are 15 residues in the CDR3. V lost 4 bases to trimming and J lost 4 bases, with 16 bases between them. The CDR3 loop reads CASSPGTGSPYGYTF. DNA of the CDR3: TGTGCCAGCAGCCCCGGGACCGGGAGTCCCTATGGCTACACCTTC.

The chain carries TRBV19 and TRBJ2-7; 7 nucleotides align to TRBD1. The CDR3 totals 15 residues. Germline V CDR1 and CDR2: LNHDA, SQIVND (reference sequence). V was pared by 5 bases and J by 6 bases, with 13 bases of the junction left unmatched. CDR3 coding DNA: TGTGCCAGTAGTGCCCGAAGGGACAGTCCTACCGAGCAGTACTTC. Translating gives CASSARRDSPTEQYF. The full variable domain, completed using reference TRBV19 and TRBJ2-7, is DGGITQSPKYLFRKEGQNVTLSCEQNLNHDAMYWYRQDPGQGLRLIYYSQIVNDFQKGDIAEGYSVSREKKESFPLTVTSAQKNPTAFYLCASSARRDSPTEQYFGPGTRLTVT.

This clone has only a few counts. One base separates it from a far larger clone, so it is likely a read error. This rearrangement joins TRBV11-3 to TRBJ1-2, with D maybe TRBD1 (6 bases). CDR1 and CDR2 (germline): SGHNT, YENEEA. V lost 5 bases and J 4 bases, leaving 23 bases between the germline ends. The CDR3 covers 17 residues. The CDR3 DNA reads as TGTGCCAGCAGCCAAGATCTATTCAGGGGACACCCCTATGGCTACACCTTC. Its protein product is CASSQDLFRGHPYGYTF.

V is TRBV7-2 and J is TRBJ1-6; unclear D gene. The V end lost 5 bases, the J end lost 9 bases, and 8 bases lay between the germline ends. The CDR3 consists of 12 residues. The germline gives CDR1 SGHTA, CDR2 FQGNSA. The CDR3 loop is CASSRDISPLHF. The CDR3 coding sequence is TGTGCCAGCAGCAGAGATATTTCACCCCTCCACTTT.

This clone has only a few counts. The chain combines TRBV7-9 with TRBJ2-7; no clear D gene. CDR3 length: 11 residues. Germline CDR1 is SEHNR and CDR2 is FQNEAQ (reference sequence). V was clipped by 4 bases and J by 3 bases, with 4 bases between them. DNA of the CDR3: TGTGCCAGCAGCTCCCACTACGAGCAGTACTTC. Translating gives CASSSHYEQYF.

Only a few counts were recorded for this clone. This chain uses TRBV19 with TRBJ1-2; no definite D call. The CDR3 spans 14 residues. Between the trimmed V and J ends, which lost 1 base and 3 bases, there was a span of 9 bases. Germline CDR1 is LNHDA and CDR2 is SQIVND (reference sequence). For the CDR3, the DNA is TGTGCCAGTAGTATAGGGGCAGAATACTATGGCTACACCTTC. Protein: CASSIGAEYYGYTF. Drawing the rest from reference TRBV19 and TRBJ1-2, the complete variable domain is DGGITQSPKYLFRKEGQNVTLSCEQNLNHDAMYWYRQDPGQGLRLIYYSQIVNDFQKGDIAEGYSVSREKKESFPLTVTSAQKNPTAFYLCASSIGAEYYGYTFGSGTRLTVV.

The CDR3 spells CASSPRTGDVLSYGYTF. In DNA form, the CDR3 reads TGTGCCAGCAGCCCCCGGACAGGGGATGTTTTAAGCTATGGCTACACCTTC. The chain employs TRBV9 and TRBJ1-2, with 9 bases fitting TRBD1. The CDR3 sequence is 17 residues long. V lost 4 bases, J lost 4 bases, and 14 bases stayed unmatched. CDR1 is SGDLS, CDR2 YYNGEE, per germline.

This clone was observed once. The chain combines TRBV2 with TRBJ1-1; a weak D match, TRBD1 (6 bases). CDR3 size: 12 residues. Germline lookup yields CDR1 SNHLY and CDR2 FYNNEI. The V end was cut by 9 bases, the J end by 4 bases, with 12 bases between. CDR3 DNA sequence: TGTGCCAGACAGGGTAGGGGCACTGAAGCTTTCTTT. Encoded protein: CARQGRGTEAFF. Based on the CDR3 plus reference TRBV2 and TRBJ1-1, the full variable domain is EPEVTQTPSHQVTQMGQEVILRCVPISNHLYFYWYRQILGQKVEFLVSFYNNEISEKSEIFDDQFSVERPDGSNFTLKIRSTKLEDSAMYFCARQGRGTEAFFGQGTRLTVV.

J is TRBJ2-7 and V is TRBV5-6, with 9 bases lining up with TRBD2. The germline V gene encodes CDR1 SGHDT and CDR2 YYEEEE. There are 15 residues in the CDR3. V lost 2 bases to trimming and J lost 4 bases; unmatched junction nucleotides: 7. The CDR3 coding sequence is TGTGCCAGCAGCTTAGAGGCAGCGGGAGGTTACGAGCAGTACTTC. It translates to CASSLEAAGGYEQYF.

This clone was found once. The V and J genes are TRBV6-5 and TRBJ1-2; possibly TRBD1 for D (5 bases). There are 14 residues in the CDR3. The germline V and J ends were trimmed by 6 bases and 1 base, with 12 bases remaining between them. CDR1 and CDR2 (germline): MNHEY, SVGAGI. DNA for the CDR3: TGTGCCAGCAGGGGTATCCAGGGTAACTATGGCTACACCTTC. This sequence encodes CASRGIQGNYGYTF.

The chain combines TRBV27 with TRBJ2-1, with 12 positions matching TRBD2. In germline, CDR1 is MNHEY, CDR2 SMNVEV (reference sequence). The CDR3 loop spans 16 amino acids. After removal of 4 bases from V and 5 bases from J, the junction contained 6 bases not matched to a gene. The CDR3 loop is CASSSLAGGLDNEQFF. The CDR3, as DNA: TGTGCCAGCAGTTCTCTAGCGGGAGGGCTCGACAATGAGCAGTTCTTC.

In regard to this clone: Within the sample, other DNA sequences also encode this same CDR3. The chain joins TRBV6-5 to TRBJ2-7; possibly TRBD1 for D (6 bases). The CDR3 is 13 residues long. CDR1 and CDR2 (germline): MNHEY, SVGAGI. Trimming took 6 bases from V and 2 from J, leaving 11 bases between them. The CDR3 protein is CASRDRNPYEQYF. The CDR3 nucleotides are TGTGCCAGCAGAGACAGGAATCCCTACGAGCAGTACTTC.

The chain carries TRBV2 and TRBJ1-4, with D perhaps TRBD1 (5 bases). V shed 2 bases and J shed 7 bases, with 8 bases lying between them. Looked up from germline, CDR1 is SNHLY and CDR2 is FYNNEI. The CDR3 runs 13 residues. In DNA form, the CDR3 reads TGTGCCAGCAGTGAATCCGGGGGTGAAAAACTGTTTTTT. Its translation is CASSESGGEKLFF.

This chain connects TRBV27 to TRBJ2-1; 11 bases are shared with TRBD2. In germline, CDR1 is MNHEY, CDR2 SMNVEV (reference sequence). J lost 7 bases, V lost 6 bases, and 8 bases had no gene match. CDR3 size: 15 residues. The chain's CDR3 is CASSYIAGGPNEQFF. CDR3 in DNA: TGTGCCAGCAGCTACATAGCGGGAGGGCCTAATGAGCAGTTCTTC.

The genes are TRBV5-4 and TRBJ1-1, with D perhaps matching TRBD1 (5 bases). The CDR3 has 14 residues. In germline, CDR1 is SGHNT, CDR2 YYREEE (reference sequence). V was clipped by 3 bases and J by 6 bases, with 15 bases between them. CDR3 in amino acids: CASSSSGSFSEAFF. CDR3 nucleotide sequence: TGTGCCAGCAGCTCCTCAGGGTCCTTTTCTGAAGCTTTCTTT.

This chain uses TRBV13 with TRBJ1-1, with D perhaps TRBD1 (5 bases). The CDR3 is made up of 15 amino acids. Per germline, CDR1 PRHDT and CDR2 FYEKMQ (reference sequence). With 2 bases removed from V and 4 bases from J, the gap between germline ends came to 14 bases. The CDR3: CASSLRGSLVTEAFF. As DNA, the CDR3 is TGTGCCAGCAGCTTAAGGGGCAGTCTAGTCACTGAAGCTTTCTTT.

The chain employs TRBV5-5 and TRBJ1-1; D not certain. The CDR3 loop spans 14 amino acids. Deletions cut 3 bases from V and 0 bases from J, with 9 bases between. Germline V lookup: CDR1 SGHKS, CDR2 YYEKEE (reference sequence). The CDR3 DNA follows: TGTGCCAGCAGCTCGGCGGCAATGAACACTGAAGCTTTCTTT. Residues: CASSSAAMNTEAFF.

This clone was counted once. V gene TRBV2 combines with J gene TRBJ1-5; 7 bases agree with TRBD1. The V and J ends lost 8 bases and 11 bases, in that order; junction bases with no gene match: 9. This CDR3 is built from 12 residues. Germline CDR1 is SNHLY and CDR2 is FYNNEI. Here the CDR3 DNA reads TGTGCCAGCGCGGCAGGGGGGAAAGCCCAGCATTTT. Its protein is CASAAGGKAQHF. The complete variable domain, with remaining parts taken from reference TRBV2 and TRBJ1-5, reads EPEVTQTPSHQVTQMGQEVILRCVPISNHLYFYWYRQILGQKVEFLVSFYNNEISEKSEIFDDQFSVERPDGSNFTLKIRSTKLEDSAMYFCASAAGGKAQHFGDGTRLSIL.

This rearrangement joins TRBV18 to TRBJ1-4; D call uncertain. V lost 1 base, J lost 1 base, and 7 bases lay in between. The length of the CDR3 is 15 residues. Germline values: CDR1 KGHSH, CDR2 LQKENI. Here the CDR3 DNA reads TGTGCCAGCTCACCACGAGGAGGAACTAATGAAAAACTGTTTTTT. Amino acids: CASSPRGGTNEKLFF.

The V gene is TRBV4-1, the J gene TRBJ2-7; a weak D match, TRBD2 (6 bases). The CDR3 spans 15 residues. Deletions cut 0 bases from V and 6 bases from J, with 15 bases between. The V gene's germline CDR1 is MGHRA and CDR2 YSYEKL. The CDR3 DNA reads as TGCGCCAGCAGCCAAGAAAAGGAGGGCATCGGCGAGCAGTACTTC. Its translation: CASSQEKEGIGEQYF.

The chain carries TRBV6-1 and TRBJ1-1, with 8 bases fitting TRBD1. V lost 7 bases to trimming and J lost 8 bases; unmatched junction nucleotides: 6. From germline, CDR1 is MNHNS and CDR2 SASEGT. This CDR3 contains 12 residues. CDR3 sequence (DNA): TGTGCCAGCATCATGGACAGGGAAGAAGCTTTCTTT. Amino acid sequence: CASIMDREEAFF.

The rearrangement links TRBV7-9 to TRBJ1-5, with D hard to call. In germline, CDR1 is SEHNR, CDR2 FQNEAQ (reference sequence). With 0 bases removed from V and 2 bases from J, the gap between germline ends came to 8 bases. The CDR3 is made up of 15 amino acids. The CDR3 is CASSLAEGGNQPQHF. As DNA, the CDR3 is TGTGCCAGCAGCTTAGCGGAGGGAGGCAATCAGCCCCAGCATTTT.